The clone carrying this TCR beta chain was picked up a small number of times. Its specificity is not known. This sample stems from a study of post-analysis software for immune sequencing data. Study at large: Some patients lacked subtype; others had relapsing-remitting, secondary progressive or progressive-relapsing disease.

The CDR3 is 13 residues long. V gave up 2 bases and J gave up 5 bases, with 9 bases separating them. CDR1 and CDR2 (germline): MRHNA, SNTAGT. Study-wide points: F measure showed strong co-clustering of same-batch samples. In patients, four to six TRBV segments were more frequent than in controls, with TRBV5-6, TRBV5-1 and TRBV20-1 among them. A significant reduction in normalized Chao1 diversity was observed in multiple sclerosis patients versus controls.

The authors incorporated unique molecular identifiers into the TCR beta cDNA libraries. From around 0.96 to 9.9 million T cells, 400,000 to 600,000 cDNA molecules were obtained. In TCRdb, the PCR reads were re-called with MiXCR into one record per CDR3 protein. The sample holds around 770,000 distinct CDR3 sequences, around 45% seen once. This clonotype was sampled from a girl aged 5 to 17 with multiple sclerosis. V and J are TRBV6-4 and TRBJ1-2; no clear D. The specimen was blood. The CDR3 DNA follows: TGTGCCAGCAGTGACGCGATACAGTATGGCTACACCTTC. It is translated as CASSDAIQYGYTF.